The 19 T cell receptor beta chains below were found in one sample sequenced in a study of blood T cell repertoires in COVID-19 (dated by TCRdb to 2018 to 2021). Library method: the immunoSEQ multiplex PCR assay. The table was pulled from immuneACCESS by TCRdb, which kept in-frame rearrangements only. Such tables lose some clones; where checked, under half of the loss comes from unresolved V genes, and the rest has no known cause. The sample profile shows 200,000 to 300,000 clones; more than 80% of them were found once. The ten biggest clones cover approximately 3.3% of the sample. Source material: peripheral blood. The receptors were sampled from a woman in her thirties or forties with acute or convalescent COVID-19.

At least ten counts were recorded for this clone. The chain joins TRBV10-1 to TRBJ2-7, with 10 bases lining up with TRBD1. This CDR3 is 15 amino acids long. The junction had 10 bases not matched to a gene; V was cut back by 7 bases and J by 4 bases. Looked up from germline, CDR1 is WNHNN and CDR2 is SYGVQD (reference sequence). This CDR3 is CASKDVGQGFYEQYV. The CDR3 nucleotides are TGCGCCAGCAAGGACGTGGGACAGGGGTTTTACGAGCAGTACGTC.

The chain has TRBV5-1 and TRBJ2-3; D is perhaps TRBD2 (7 bases). This CDR3 contains 16 residues. In germline, CDR1 is SGHRS, CDR2 YFSETQ. V lost 0 bases and J 0 bases, leaving 11 bases between the germline ends. CDR3 protein: CASSLVGRGSTDTQYF. CDR3 in DNA: TGCGCCAGCAGCTTGGTGGGGAGGGGGAGCACAGATACGCAGTATTTT. The full variable domain, completed using reference TRBV5-1 and TRBJ2-3, is KAGVTQTPRYLIKTRGQQVTLSCSPISGHRSVSWYQQTPGQGLQFLFEYFSETQRNKGNFPGRFSGRQFSNSRSEMNVSTLELGDSALYLCASSLVGRGSTDTQYFGPGTRLTVL.

This sequence joins TRBV4-2 and TRBJ1-2, with a tentative D call TRBD1 (6 bases). Germline values: CDR1 LGHNA, CDR2 YNFKEQ. The CDR3 runs to 12 residues. Trimming took 6 bases from V and 8 from J, leaving 13 bases between them. This CDR3 reads CASSPGDLGYTF. The CDR3 nucleotides are TGTGCCAGCAGTCCAGGGGACCTAGGCTACACCTTC.

V and J are TRBV5-1 and TRBJ2-1; 8 nucleotides agree with TRBD1. Unmatched junction bases numbered 8, after V lost 0 bases and J lost 6 bases. The germline V gene has CDR1 SGHRS and CDR2 YFSETQ. The CDR3 extends over 16 amino acids. This CDR3 is CASSLAGTGLLNEQFF. The CDR3 coding sequence is TGCGCCAGCAGCTTGGCCGGGACAGGACTACTCAATGAGCAGTTCTTC.

This clone occurred once. The chain has TRBV7-8 and TRBJ1-3; a possible D gene is TRBD1 (6 bases). CDR3 length: 18 amino acids. V was trimmed by 5 bases and J by 0 bases, leaving 20 bases between them. The germline gives CDR1 SGHVS, CDR2 FQNEAQ. Written as DNA, the CDR3 is TGTGCCAGCAGCCGCAGGTGGTCGGACAGAGCCTCTGGAAACACCATATATTTT. This gives the protein CASSRRWSDRASGNTIYF.

The chain carries TRBV28 and TRBJ1-6; D gene uncertain. Trimming left V 4 bases short and J 5 bases short, with 12 bases between. This CDR3 is 15 amino acids long. CDR1 and CDR2 from the germline V gene are MDHEN and SYDVKM. This chain's CDR3 is CASSSWTGDNSPLHF. CDR3 DNA sequence: TGTGCCAGCAGTTCTTGGACGGGAGATAATTCACCCCTCCACTTT.

The genes are TRBV6-5 and TRBJ1-2; tentatively, D is TRBD1 (5 bases). The V end was cut by 8 bases, the J end by 4 bases, with 14 bases between. The germline gives CDR1 MNHEY, CDR2 SVGAGI. This CDR3 is 13 amino acids long. The DNA for the CDR3 is TGTGCCAGCGCGGAAGGGGTGGTCTATGGCTACACCTTC. Translating gives CASAEGVVYGYTF.

This clone was detected only once. V gene TRBV28 combines with J gene TRBJ1-1; 8 positions agree with TRBD1. Trimming cost V 7 bases and J 1 base; bases outside gene matches: 11. There are 16 residues in the CDR3. Germline lookup yields CDR1 MDHEN and CDR2 SYDVKM. CDR3 DNA sequence: TGTGCCAGCACTCCCTACGTCGGACAGGGGAACACTGAAGCTTTCTTT. This translates into CASTPYVGQGNTEAFF.

The rearrangement links TRBV6-1 to TRBJ1-4; the D is unclear. V lost 3 bases and J lost 7, with 15 bases in between. This CDR3 comprises 15 residues. Germline V gene data show CDR1 as MNHNS and CDR2 as SASEGT. For the CDR3, the DNA is TGTGCCAGCAGTGAGGACTCCTCCCGGGGTGAAAAACTGTTTTTT. The encoded protein is CASSEDSSRGEKLFF.

The chain has TRBV11-3 and TRBJ2-1; 10 bases line up with TRBD2. V trimming: 1 base; J trimming: 0 bases; junction bases outside the gene matches: 3. Germline CDR1 SGHNT, CDR2 YENEEA. The CDR3 totals 17 residues. The CDR3 spells CASSLGLAGDSYNEQFF. The DNA of the CDR3 is TGTGCCAGCAGCTTAGGTCTAGCGGGGGACTCCTACAATGAGCAGTTCTTC. Supplemented by reference TRBV11-3 and TRBJ2-1, the full variable domain reads EAGVVQSPRYKIIEKKQPVAFWCNPISGHNTLYWYLQNLGQGPELLIRYENEEAVDDSQLPKDRFSAERLKGVDSTLKIQPAELGDSAVYLCASSLGLAGDSYNEQFFGPGTRLTVL.

The chain is built from TRBV6-5 and TRBJ1-3, with D possibly being TRBD1 (6 bases). V lost 0 bases and J lost 2, with 11 bases in between. This CDR3 is built from 16 residues. The germline V gene has CDR1 MNHEY and CDR2 SVGAGI. The CDR3 DNA follows: TGTGCCAGCAGTTACTCACAGGGTACAGCTGGAAACACCATATATTTT. Translating gives CASSYSQGTAGNTIYF.

There are a few counts of this clone. The rearrangement joins TRBV15 to TRBJ2-3; 9 bases agree with TRBD2. The V and J ends lost 3 bases and 7 bases, in that order; junction bases with no gene match: 8. CDR3 length equals 15 residues. Per germline, CDR1 LNHNV and CDR2 YYDKDF (reference sequence). CDR3 residues: CATSSKASGEYTQYF. The DNA for the CDR3 is TGTGCCACCAGCAGTAAGGCTAGCGGGGAGTATACGCAGTATTTT.

This chain uses TRBV19 with TRBJ2-2, with TRBD2 matching over 7 bases. This CDR3 has 14 amino acids. Germline V lookup: CDR1 LNHDA, CDR2 SQIVND (reference sequence). Unmatched junction bases numbered 2, after V lost 0 bases and J lost 7 bases. CDR3 coding DNA: TGTGCCAGTAGTATAGATGGCGGGGGCGGGGAGCTGTTTTTT. This codes for CASSIDGGGGELFF.

The chain joins TRBV14 to TRBJ1-6; 9 positions match TRBD1. The ends lost 4 bases at V and 10 bases at J; junction bases unmatched: 11. Germline V gene data show CDR1 as SGHDN and CDR2 as FVKESK. The CDR3 is 16 amino acids. In nucleotides, the CDR3 is TGTGCCAGCAGCCGAGTAGGGACAGGGTTGACGTCACCCCTCCACTTT. Protein sequence: CASSRVGTGLTSPLHF. Filled out from reference TRBV14 and TRBJ1-6, the complete variable domain reads EAGVTQFPSHSVIEKGQTVTLRCDPISGHDNLYWYRRVMGKEIKFLLHFVKESKQDESGMPNNRFLAERTGGTYSTLKVQPAELEDSGVYFCASSRVGTGLTSPLHFGNGTRLTVT.

The chain combines TRBV7-9 with TRBJ2-7, with TRBD1 matching 9 bases. Germline V gives CDR1 SEHNR, CDR2 FQNEAQ (reference sequence). With V trimmed by 4 bases and J by 6 bases, 7 bases remained unmatched. The CDR3 is made up of 14 amino acids. The CDR3 sequence: CASSSWTGAFEQYV. CDR3 bases: TGTGCCAGCAGCTCATGGACAGGGGCCTTCGAGCAGTACGTC.

The sample holds one count of this clone. The chain links TRBV19 to TRBJ1-1; D ambiguous. The germline CDR1 and CDR2 sequences are LNHDA and SQIVND (reference sequence). V lost 7 bases, J lost 2 bases, and 17 bases lay in between. The CDR3 extends over 15 amino acids. As DNA, the CDR3 is TGTGCCAGTACAAACTTTGACACGTCCAACACTGAAGCTTTCTTT. It codes for CASTNFDTSNTEAFF.

This chain joins TRBV4-1 and TRBJ1-2; 7 bases fit TRBD1. V shed 0 bases, J shed 3 bases, and the junction held 1 base outside the gene matches. Germline V gene data show CDR1 as MGHRA and CDR2 as YSYEKL. The CDR3 has 14 amino acids. CDR3 sequence: CASSQDRGYYGYTF. The CDR3 DNA sequence: TGCGCCAGCAGCCAAGACAGGGGGTACTATGGCTACACCTTC.

This chain joins TRBV7-9 and TRBJ2-3; the match to TRBD1 covers 9 bases. Germline trimming cut 5 bases from V and 2 bases from J; bases unmatched to any gene: 5. Per germline, CDR1 SEHNR and CDR2 FQNEAQ (reference sequence). The CDR3 is made up of 15 amino acids. This CDR3 is CASSPGQGHTDTQYF. The CDR3 DNA sequence: TGTGCCAGCAGCCCCGGACAGGGGCACACAGATACGCAGTATTTT.

J is TRBJ1-6 and V is TRBV5-1; TRBD1 matches 9 bases. The junction had 3 bases not matched to a gene; V was cut back by 4 bases and J by 7 bases. From germline, CDR1 is SGHRS and CDR2 YFSETQ. This CDR3 contains 14 residues. The CDR3 loop is CASSQGQGNSPLHF. Written as DNA, the CDR3 is TGCGCCAGCAGCCAGGGACAGGGCAATTCACCCCTCCACTTT. Full variable domain (missing parts from reference TRBV5-1 and TRBJ1-6): KAGVTQTPRYLIKTRGQQVTLSCSPISGHRSVSWYQQTPGQGLQFLFEYFSETQRNKGNFPGRFSGRQFSNSRSEMNVSTLELGDSALYLCASSQGQGNSPLHFGNGTRLTVT.